These 16 T cell receptor beta chains were sequenced from one sample in a study of cytomegalovirus exposure and HLA in healthy donors. Researchers ran the PCR with 60 Vbeta and 13 Jbeta primers. This table comes from immunoSEQ multiplex PCR, and its TCRdb copy is limited to in-frame clones, with some not included. The sample lists under 150,000 clones; over 65% were seen once. Sequenced material: PBMCs. Source of these receptors: a man between 18 and 35 years old in good health and CMV-seronegative.

This chain joins TRBV7-2 and TRBJ2-1, with D possibly TRBD2 on 5 matching bases. The CDR3 consists of 15 residues. The germline V gene encodes CDR1 SGHTA and CDR2 FQGNSA. V was clipped by 2 bases and J by 3 bases, with 11 bases between them. CDR3 sequence (DNA): TGTGCCAGCAGCTTACTCGGGGAGAACTACAATGAGCAGTTCTTC. It yields the protein CASSLLGENYNEQFF.

J is TRBJ2-3 and V is TRBV5-6; D call uncertain. Trimming cost V 2 bases and J 0 bases, with 7 bases left between them. From germline, CDR1 is SGHDT and CDR2 YYEEEE. The CDR3 is made up of 14 amino acids. DNA for the CDR3: TGTGCCAGCAGCTTTGGCCTTAGCACAGATACGCAGTATTTT. Protein product: CASSFGLSTDTQYF.

This chain uses TRBV7-9 with TRBJ1-2, with 9 bases matching TRBD1. Germline CDR1 and CDR2: SEHNR and FQNEAQ (reference sequence). Trimming cost V 7 bases and J 2 bases; bases outside gene matches: 5. The CDR3 extends over 14 amino acids. The CDR3, as DNA: TGTGCCAGCACCTTGGGACAGGGCAACTATGGCTACACCTTC. Its translation: CASTLGQGNYGYTF.

The V call is TRBV2, the J call TRBJ1-2; D is possibly TRBD1 (6 bases). This CDR3 is 13 amino acids long. The germline gives CDR1 SNHLY, CDR2 FYNNEI. V lost 5 bases and J lost 4, with 11 bases in between. CDR3 coding DNA: TGTGCCAGCAGTTATGACAGGCTCTATGGCTACACCTTC. Its protein is CASSYDRLYGYTF.

The V call is TRBV5-1, the J call TRBJ2-2; 7 bases map to TRBD2. CDR3 size: 15 residues. Germline V gives CDR1 SGHRS, CDR2 YFSETQ. The V segment lost 5 bases and the J segment 0 bases; nucleotides outside the gene matches: 4. DNA of the CDR3: TGCGCCAGCAGTACTAGCGACGCGAACACCGGGGAGCTGTTTTTT. Its protein is CASSTSDANTGELFF.

The rearrangement joins TRBV4-1 to TRBJ2-7, with D perhaps matching TRBD2 (6 bases). This CDR3 has 14 amino acids. Germline CDR1 reads MGHRA; CDR2 reads YSYEKL. Trimming shortened V by 0 bases and J by 1 base, and 7 bases separated the two germline ends. As DNA, the CDR3 is TGCGCCAGCAGCCAAGATCGGGGGTCCTACGAGCAGTACTTC. Translated: CASSQDRGSYEQYF.

J is TRBJ2-5 and V is TRBV7-9; a possible D gene is TRBD2 (5 bases). Germline values: CDR1 SEHNR, CDR2 FQNEAQ (reference sequence). The CDR3 covers 15 residues. The ends were cut back, 5 bases at V and 5 bases at J, with 18 bases in the middle. CDR3 residues: CASSARTPSDETQYF. The CDR3, as DNA: TGTGCCAGCAGCGCCCGGACTCCGAGCGACGAGACCCAGTACTTC.

The rearrangement joins TRBV9 to TRBJ2-5; possibly TRBD1 for D (6 bases). Trimming pared 0 bases from V and 2 bases from J, leaving 11 bases between. The CDR3 has 15 residues. Germline CDR1 reads SGDLS; CDR2 reads YYNGEE. The CDR3 loop is CASSVAPGTQETQYF. CDR3 DNA sequence: TGTGCCAGCAGCGTAGCCCCCGGGACACAAGAGACCCAGTACTTC. Filled out from reference TRBV9 and TRBJ2-5, the complete variable domain reads DSGVTQTPKHLITATGQRVTLRCSPRSGDLSVYWYQQSLDQGLQFLIQYYNGEERAKGNILERFSAQQFPDLHSELNLSSLELGDSALYFCASSVAPGTQETQYFGPGTRLLVL.

The chain employs TRBV6-5 and TRBJ2-7, with TRBD2 as a possible D gene (6 bases). The CDR3 consists of 16 residues. Germline V gene sequence: CDR1 MNHEY, CDR2 SVGAGI. V lost 4 bases, J lost 6 bases, and 22 bases lay in between. DNA for the CDR3: TGTGCCAGCAGTTCCCTTCCGACTAGTGGGGTGGGCGAGCAGTACTTC. This sequence encodes CASSSLPTSGVGEQYF.

This sequence joins TRBV5-1 and TRBJ2-7; TRBD1 matches at 7 bases. V dropped 4 bases and J dropped 0; count of bases not matched to a gene: 10. The CDR3 totals 16 residues. Germline V lookup: CDR1 SGHRS, CDR2 YFSETQ. CDR3 DNA sequence: TGCGCCAGCAGCGAATCTTCCGGGACAGCCTCCTACGAGCAGTACTTC. Protein product: CASSESSGTASYEQYF.

The chain carries TRBV6-5 and TRBJ2-3; possibly TRBD2 for D (7 bases). Per the germline V gene, CDR1 is MNHEY and CDR2 is SVGAGI. The CDR3 runs to 15 residues. The V end was cut by 6 bases, the J end by 4 bases, with 17 bases between. This CDR3 reads CASSGSGGSADTQYF. In DNA form, the CDR3 reads TGTGCCAGCAGCGGGTCGGGGGGCTCAGCAGATACGCAGTATTTT.

The chain uses TRBV10-3 and TRBJ1-6; D not resolved. Germline values: CDR1 ENHRY, CDR2 SYGVKD. Between the trimmed V and J ends, which lost 0 bases and 4 bases, there was a span of 10 bases. The CDR3 contains 16 residues. The CDR3 loop reads CAISESGKGYNSPLHF. In nucleotides, the CDR3 is TGTGCCATCAGTGAGTCCGGGAAGGGTTATAATTCACCCCTCCACTTT.

The gene calls are TRBV10-1 and TRBJ2-3, with D perhaps matching TRBD2 (5 bases). Germline-derived CDR1 and CDR2 are WNHNN and SYGVQD (reference sequence). CDR3 size: 12 residues. Trimming took 7 bases from V and 4 from J, leaving 9 bases between them. The CDR3 coding sequence is TGCGCCAGCAAGGAGGAATCAGATACGCAGTATTTT. Amino acids: CASKEESDTQYF.

The table lists this clone with a few counts. V usage is TRBV6-1 and J usage is TRBJ2-1, with 7 positions matching TRBD2. Looked up from germline, CDR1 is MNHNS and CDR2 is SASEGT. The CDR3 consists of 15 residues. Trimming removed 2 bases from V and 11 bases from J; junction bases left unmatched: 12. CDR3 in amino acids: CASSELGGDKVKQFF. CDR3 in DNA: TGTGCCAGCAGTGAATTGGGAGGGGATAAAGTTAAGCAGTTCTTC.

The V gene is TRBV9, the J gene TRBJ1-2, with 9 bases that match TRBD1. The junction had 11 bases not matched to a gene; V was cut back by 4 bases and J by 4 bases. Germline CDR1 is SGDLS and CDR2 is YYNGEE. This CDR3 is built from 16 residues. CDR3 coding DNA: TGTGCCAGCAGCTCCTTGGGACAGGGTCTCCCCTATGGCTACACCTTC. Translation gives CASSSLGQGLPYGYTF.

This clone was seen more than once but under ten times. The J gene is TRBJ1-1, the V gene TRBV13; D perhaps matches TRBD1 (6 bases). The CDR3 is 13 amino acids. CDR1 is PRHDT and CDR2 is FYEKMQ in the germline V gene (reference sequence). V was clipped by 5 bases and J by 6 bases, with 13 bases between them. CDR3 DNA sequence: TGTGCCAGCAGCCCACAGGGACTACCTGAAGCTTTCTTT. Protein: CASSPQGLPEAFF.